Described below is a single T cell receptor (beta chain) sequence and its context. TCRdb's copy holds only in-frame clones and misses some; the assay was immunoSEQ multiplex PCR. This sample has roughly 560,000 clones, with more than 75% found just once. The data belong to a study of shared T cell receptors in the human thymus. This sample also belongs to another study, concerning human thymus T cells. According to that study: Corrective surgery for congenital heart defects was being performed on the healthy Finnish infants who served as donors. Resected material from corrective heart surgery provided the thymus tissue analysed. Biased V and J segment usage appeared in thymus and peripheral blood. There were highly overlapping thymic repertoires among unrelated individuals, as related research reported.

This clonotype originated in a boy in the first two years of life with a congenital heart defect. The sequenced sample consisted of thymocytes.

This CDR3 is CASSWDFGDLSYEQYF. CDR3 nucleotide sequence: TGTGCCAGCAGTTGGGACTTCGGGGACCTGTCCTACGAGCAGTACTTC. J is TRBJ2-7 and V is TRBV5-8; a possible D gene is TRBD2 (6 bases). Trimming cost V 5 bases and J 1 base, with 19 bases left between them. CDR1 is SGHTS, CDR2 YDEGEE, per germline. The CDR3 sequence is 16 residues long.